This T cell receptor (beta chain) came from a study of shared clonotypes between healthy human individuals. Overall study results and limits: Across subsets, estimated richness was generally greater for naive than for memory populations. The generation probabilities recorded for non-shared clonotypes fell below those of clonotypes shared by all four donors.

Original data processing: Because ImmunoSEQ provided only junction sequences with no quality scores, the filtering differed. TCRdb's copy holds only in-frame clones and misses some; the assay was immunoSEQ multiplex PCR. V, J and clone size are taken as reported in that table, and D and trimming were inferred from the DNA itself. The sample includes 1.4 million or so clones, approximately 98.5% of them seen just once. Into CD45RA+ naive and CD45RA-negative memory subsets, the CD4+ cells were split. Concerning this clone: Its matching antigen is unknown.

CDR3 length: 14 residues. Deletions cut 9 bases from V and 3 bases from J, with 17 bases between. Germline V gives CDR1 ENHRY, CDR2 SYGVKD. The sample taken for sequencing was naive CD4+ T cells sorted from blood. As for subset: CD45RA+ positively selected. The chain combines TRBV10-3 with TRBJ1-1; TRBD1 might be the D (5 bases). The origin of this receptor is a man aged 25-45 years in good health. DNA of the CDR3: TGTGCCATGGGAAGAGGGGTTCCGGACACTGAAGCTTTCTTT. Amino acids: CAMGRGVPDTEAFF.